These 4 T cell receptor beta chains originate from one sample sequenced in a study of OX40 agonist ivuxolimab in advanced cancers. Clones were read by immunoSEQ multiplex PCR, and TCRdb kept only the in-frame ones, dropping some. This table holds about 68,000 clones, approximately 89% found once. The sample was CD4+ or CD8+ T cells sorted from blood, taken in a trial of the OX40 agonist ivuxolimab. These receptors were taken from an adult with an advanced solid tumor such as melanoma, head and neck, liver or kidney cancer.

The V gene is TRBV5-1, the J gene TRBJ1-4; no firm D call. The V end lost 2 bases, the J end lost 2 bases, and 7 bases lay between the germline ends. CDR3 length: 14 amino acids. CDR1 is SGHRS, CDR2 YFSETQ, per germline. In nucleotides, the CDR3 is TGCGCCAGCAGCTTCTGGAACACTAATGAAAAACTGTTTTTT. This sequence encodes CASSFWNTNEKLFF.

The V gene is TRBV5-3, the J gene TRBJ2-2; no firm D call. TRBV5-3 counts as an open reading frame of uncertain function. V gave up 2 bases and J gave up 9 bases, with 11 bases separating them. There are 13 residues in the CDR3. The chain's CDR3 is CARSFEGFRELFF. The CDR3 DNA reads TGTGCCAGAAGCTTTGAAGGGTTCCGGGAGCTGTTTTTT.

The chain uses TRBV2 and TRBJ2-4; 10 bases are a match to TRBD2. The CDR3 has 14 amino acids. In germline, CDR1 is SNHLY, CDR2 FYNNEI. V lost 9 bases and J lost 5; bases outside the gene matches: 7. The DNA for the CDR3 is TGTGCCAGTGCACGGACTAGCGGAGAAAACATTCAGTACTTC. As protein: CASARTSGENIQYF.

The sample holds one count of this clone. The genes are TRBV15 and TRBJ2-2; 7 positions agree with TRBD1. Germline CDR1 and CDR2: LNHNV and YYDKDF (reference sequence). This CDR3 is built from 14 residues. The trim removed 8 bases at V and 3 bases at J, leaving 6 bases unmatched. CDR3 loop: CATSQGVYTGELFF. For the CDR3, the DNA is TGTGCCACCTCTCAGGGGGTTTACACCGGGGAGCTGTTTTTT.